The 6 T cell receptor beta chains reported below all come from one sample, sequenced in a study of human T cells and chemical hapten exposure. Using its own MiXCR run on the RACE reads, TCRdb lists one record per CDR3 protein. In the table there are about 110,000 distinct CDR3 sequences, approximately 9.9% of which are singletons. Time point indicated: patch test 1, 2 weeks after DPC sensitization. Indicated treatment: therapeutic diphenylcyclopropenone sensitization with weekly scalp DPC. Sequenced here: whole blood, sampled in connection with sensitization to the hapten diphenylcyclopropenone (DPC). The source is a woman in her thirties or forties with alopecia areata. Some clones in this sample may be carry-over from other donors' samples.

This clonotype was counted many times. The V and J genes are TRBV6-2 or TRBV6-3 and TRBJ1-5; D gene uncertain. The CDR3 spans 13 residues. The V gene lost 4 bases and the J gene lost 7 bases, with 11 bases spanning the gap. The germline V gene encodes CDR1 MNHEY and CDR2 SVGEGT. The CDR3 is CASSFLTTQPQHF. In DNA, the CDR3 is TGTGCCAGCAGTTTCCTGACAACCCAGCCCCAGCATTTT.

V is TRBV11-2 and J is TRBJ2-5; D might be TRBD2 (5 bases). With 3 bases removed from V and 2 bases from J, the gap between germline ends came to 10 bases. The CDR3 totals 14 residues. Germline V gene data show CDR1 as SGHAT and CDR2 as FQNNGV. The CDR3 sequence is CASSLGGYQETQYF. The DNA of the CDR3 is TGTGCCAGCAGCTTGGGCGGGTATCAAGAGACCCAGTACTTC.

The chain is built from TRBV5-4 and TRBJ2-1; D gene ambiguous. CDR1 SGHNT and CDR2 YYREEE come from the germline V gene (reference sequence). The CDR3 sequence is 13 residues long. V lost 0 bases and J lost 5, with 6 bases in between. The CDR3, as DNA: TGTGCCAGCAGCTTGGGCCCTGACAATGAGCAGTTCTTC. Encoded protein: CASSLGPDNEQFF.

V is TRBV10-1 and J is TRBJ1-5; D call uncertain. V shed 7 bases and J shed 2 bases, with 15 bases lying between them. The germline CDR1 and CDR2 sequences are WNHNN and SYGVQD (reference sequence). CDR3 length: 15 amino acids. In DNA, the CDR3 is TGCGCCAGCATCCCGCGGGAGATCGGCAATCAGCCCCAGCATTTT. Its protein product is CASIPREIGNQPQHF.

This clonotype was counted ten times or more. The J gene is TRBJ2-6, the V gene TRBV4-2, with a weak D call TRBD2 (7 bases). V was cut by 3 bases and J by 2 bases, with 14 bases left in between. Germline V gene lookup returns CDR1 LGHNA and CDR2 YNFKEQ. The CDR3 extends over 17 amino acids. The CDR3 loop is CASSHARGGTGANVLTF. The CDR3 coding sequence is TGTGCCAGCAGCCACGCTAGGGGGGGTACTGGGGCCAACGTCCTGACTTTC.

V is TRBV29-1 and J is TRBJ1-4; D gene unclear. CDR1 SQVTM and CDR2 ANQGSEA come from the germline V gene. The CDR3 is made up of 13 amino acids. V lost 0 bases, J lost 11 bases, and 13 bases lay in between. In nucleotides, the CDR3 is TGCAGCGTTGAAGATCTTTTTGACACGAAACTGTTTTTT. The encoded protein is CSVEDLFDTKLFF.